Following are 22 T cell receptor beta chains from one sample sequenced in a study of blood T cells in healthy people across ages. Alongside a J-beta primer mix, a sample-barcoded 5' primer served in a second PCR lasting roughly 7 to 11 cycles. TCRdb re-analysed the 5' RACE reads in MiXCR, keeping a single row per CDR3 protein. Among over 950,000 distinct CDR3 sequences listed, roughly two fifths were seen once. Sequencing was performed on blood. These receptor sequences come from a young man in good health.

There are a few counts of this clonotype. One end of the junction varies from germline; a read error may be responsible. V usage is TRBV6-1 and J usage is TRBJ1-1; D ambiguous. Germline lookup yields CDR1 MNHNS and CDR2 SASEGT. This CDR3 contains 13 residues. Here the CDR3 DNA reads TGTGCCAGCAGAGAAGGGTTGGACACTGAAGCTTTCTTT. Translated, it gives CASREGLDTEAFF.

The chain carries TRBV2 and TRBJ2-5; tentative D call: TRBD1 (6 bases). The CDR3 is 16 amino acids. V lost 5 bases and J lost 9, with 25 bases in between. The germline gives CDR1 SNHLY, CDR2 FYNNEI. The CDR3 sequence: CASSYNLRGRVTAQYF. The DNA of the CDR3 is TGTGCCAGCAGTTACAACCTCAGGGGCAGGGTAACGGCCCAGTACTTC.

This clonotype came up a few times. CDR3 region: CASSLYFNGQGAVNIQYF. The CDR3 DNA reads TGTGCCAGCAGCTTATACTTTAATGGACAGGGGGCGGTAAACATTCAGTACTTC. The V and J genes are TRBV7-2 and TRBJ2-4, with 11 bases that match TRBD1. The germline CDR1 and CDR2 sequences are SGHTA and FQGNSA. J gave up 6 bases and V 2 bases, and 12 bases lay outside the gene matches. This CDR3 has 18 amino acids.

This clonotype was counted a few times. The V gene is TRBV25-1, the J gene TRBJ2-1, with D possibly being TRBD1 or TRBD2 (5 bases each). The CDR3 spans 15 residues. V dropped 5 bases and J dropped 9 bases, with 20 bases sitting between them. CDR1 is MGHDK, CDR2 SYGVNS, per germline. CDR3 in amino acids: CASSSRTGTKVEQFF. In DNA, the CDR3 is TGTGCCAGCAGTTCCCGTACCGGGACCAAGGTTGAGCAGTTCTTC. The entire variable domain, with the rest obtained from reference TRBV25-1 and TRBJ2-1, is as follows: EADIYQTPRYLVIGTGKKITLECSQTMGHDKMYWYQQDPGMELHLIHYSYGVNSTEKGDLSSESTVSRIRTEHFPLTLESARPSHTSQYLCASSSRTGTKVEQFFGPGTRLTVL.

J is TRBJ2-1 and V is TRBV7-8, with TRBD1 identical over 9 bases. The germline V gene encodes CDR1 SGHVS and CDR2 FQNEAQ. Germline trimming cut 5 bases from V and 7 bases from J; bases unmatched to any gene: 9. The CDR3 loop spans 15 amino acids. The CDR3 coding sequence is TGTGCCAGCAGCAGTCGGGACAGGGCGGCAAATGAGCAGTTCTTC. Translation gives CASSSRDRAANEQFF.

This chain connects TRBV11-2 to TRBJ2-7; no clear D. CDR1 and CDR2 (germline): SGHAT, FQNNGV. CDR3 length: 11 residues. Trimming took off 4 bases at V and 7 bases at J, with 8 bases between the two ends. CDR3 DNA: TGTGCCAGCAGCTCGATTACGGAGCAGTACTTC. This sequence encodes CASSSITEQYF.

V usage is TRBV25-1 and J usage is TRBJ2-1; maybe TRBD2 (6 bases). Trimming took 5 bases from V and 13 from J, leaving 21 bases between them. The CDR3 loop spans 14 amino acids. Germline V gene lookup returns CDR1 MGHDK and CDR2 SYGVNS. DNA of the CDR3: TGTGCCAGCAGTAGGGACCGGGAGTTGGAGACCCAGTTCTTC. Protein sequence: CASSRDRELETQFF.

This clonotype was seen more than once but under ten times. The chain is built from TRBV20-1 and TRBJ1-5; D may be TRBD1 (6 bases). Between the trimmed V and J ends, which lost 0 bases and 1 base, there was a span of 10 bases. The CDR3 runs to 15 residues. Germline V gene data show CDR1 as DFQATT and CDR2 as SNEGSKA (reference sequence). CDR3 residues: CSARDFQGSNQPQHF. Here the CDR3 DNA reads TGCAGTGCTAGAGATTTTCAGGGGAGCAATCAGCCCCAGCATTTT.

This clonotype was seen a few times. The gene calls are TRBV3-1 and TRBJ2-1; D is ambiguous. Between the trimmed V and J ends, which lost 6 bases and 9 bases, there was a span of 12 bases. In germline, CDR1 is LGHDT, CDR2 YNNKEL (reference sequence). The CDR3 covers 12 residues. In DNA, the CDR3 is TGTGCCAGCAGTCCTAGGCGGTCTGAGCAGTTCTTC. It yields the protein CASSPRRSEQFF.

The chain joins TRBV9 to TRBJ2-7; TRBD1 might be the D (7 bases). There are 18 residues in the CDR3. The V end lost 3 bases, the J end lost 7 bases, and 29 bases lay between the germline ends. Germline CDR1 is SGDLS and CDR2 is YYNGEE. The CDR3 is CASSASPGQDYGYNEQYF. For the CDR3, the DNA is TGTGCCAGCAGCGCCTCCCCTGGACAGGACTATGGCTACAATGAGCAGTACTTC.

Turning to this clonotype: One junction end does not reproduce the germline sequence, and a read error may be involved. V is TRBV3-1 and J is TRBJ1-2; D call uncertain. Germline CDR1 reads LGHDT; CDR2 reads YNNKEL (reference sequence). The CDR3 length is 15 residues. CDR3 bases: TGTGTCAGCAGCCACCGGTTGGGTGGGGACTATGGCTACACCTTC. It specifies CVSSHRLGGDYGYTF.

This clonotype was observed a handful of times. CDR3 coding DNA: TGTGCCACCAGTGAAGTAGGACAGGGGATTACAGATACGCAGTATTTT. This codes for CATSEVGQGITDTQYF. V is TRBV24-1 and J is TRBJ2-3; TRBD1 matches at 9 bases. The V segment lost 4 bases and the J segment 3 bases; nucleotides outside the gene matches: 7. Looked up from germline, CDR1 is KGHDR and CDR2 is SFDVKD. The CDR3 has 16 amino acids.

In its sample, this clonotype was seen a few times. The chain has TRBV14 and TRBJ2-3, with D tentatively TRBD2 (6 bases). This CDR3 comprises 15 residues. The germline V gene encodes CDR1 SGHDN and CDR2 FVKESK. V lost 4 bases and J 0 bases, leaving 11 bases between the germline ends. The CDR3 nucleotides are TGTGCCAGCAGCCTCCGACTAGGAAGCACAGATACGCAGTATTTT. Translation: CASSLRLGSTDTQYF.

This chain joins TRBV3-1 and TRBJ2-1, with D possibly matching TRBD2 (7 bases). Germline V gives CDR1 LGHDT, CDR2 YNNKEL (reference sequence). The V end lost 5 bases, the J end lost 7 bases, and 12 bases lay between the germline ends. The CDR3 runs 13 residues. CDR3 DNA sequence: TGTGCCAGCAGCGGGAAGGGGGGGAATGAGCAGTTCTTC. Protein: CASSGKGGNEQFF.

The chain carries TRBV10-3 and TRBJ1-1, with no clear D. CDR1 and CDR2 from the germline V gene are ENHRY and SYGVKD. V was pared by 8 bases and J by 0 bases, with 13 bases between. The CDR3 extends over 14 amino acids. CDR3 in DNA: TGTGCCATCGGGCGACGAGGAGTGAACACTGAAGCTTTCTTT. This gives the protein CAIGRRGVNTEAFF.

The rearrangement joins TRBV7-9 to TRBJ1-1; 11 bases align to TRBD1. The germline V gene has CDR1 SEHNR and CDR2 FQNEAQ (reference sequence). The V gene end was trimmed by 3 bases and the J gene end by 1 base; junction bases not matched to a gene: 4. The CDR3 is 16 residues long. The CDR3 loop is CASSFGTGGSNTEAFF. For the CDR3, the DNA is TGTGCCAGCAGCTTCGGGACAGGGGGGTCGAACACTGAAGCTTTCTTT.

This chain's CDR3 is CACMRDYSPGQGMADTQYF. For the CDR3, the DNA is TGTGCCTGCATGCGGGATTATTCTCCGGGACAGGGGATGGCAGATACGCAGTATTTT. V and J are TRBV6-1 and TRBJ2-3; TRBD1 agrees at 10 bases. Germline lookup yields CDR1 MNHNS and CDR2 SASEGT. Germline trimming cut 11 bases from V and 4 bases from J; bases unmatched to any gene: 24. CDR3 size: 19 residues.

The chain uses TRBV20-1 and TRBJ1-5; 7 bases fit TRBD1. V lost 4 bases and J lost 0; bases outside the gene matches: 9. The CDR3 is 16 residues long. From germline, CDR1 is DFQATT and CDR2 SNEGSKA (reference sequence). The CDR3 loop reads CSANNDREDSNQPQHF. For the CDR3, the DNA is TGCAGTGCTAATAATGACAGGGAGGATAGCAATCAGCCCCAGCATTTT.

The chain combines TRBV4-2 with TRBJ2-5, with TRBD2 matching 14 bases. J gave up 11 bases and V 4 bases, and 12 bases lay outside the gene matches. The CDR3 is 16 amino acids. Looked up from germline, CDR1 is LGHNA and CDR2 is YNFKEQ. CDR3 DNA sequence: TGTGCCAGCAGCCTTGGACTAGCGGGGGGACACAATGAGCAGTACTTC. Translated: CASSLGLAGGHNEQYF.

This clonotype came up once. This chain links TRBV6-6 with TRBJ1-2; D is perhaps TRBD1 (6 bases). Per germline, CDR1 MNHNY and CDR2 SVGAGI (reference sequence). The CDR3 loop spans 15 amino acids. Trimming removed 11 bases at V and 3 bases at J, with 22 bases between. Written as DNA, the CDR3 is TGTGCCGGTAGGACCGGACAGCCAGCAGACTATGGCTACACCTTC. This sequence encodes CAGRTGQPADYGYTF.

This clonotype appeared a few times. The V and J genes are TRBV20-1 and TRBJ1-1; no clear D. The CDR3 runs 17 residues. V lost 0 bases and J lost 0, with 17 bases in between. The V gene's germline CDR1 is DFQATT and CDR2 SNEGSKA (reference sequence). CDR3 amino acids: CSARDNKAPSMNTEAFF. The DNA of the CDR3 is TGCAGTGCTAGAGATAACAAGGCCCCTTCCATGAACACTGAAGCTTTCTTT.

In its sample, this clonotype was seen many times. The chain links TRBV9 to TRBJ1-5, with D perhaps matching TRBD1 (5 bases). V lost 6 bases and J lost 6, with 10 bases in between. The CDR3 spans 12 residues. Germline CDR1 reads SGDLS; CDR2 reads YYNGEE. CDR3 sequence reads: CASNAGTQPQHF. The DNA for the CDR3 is TGTGCCAGCAACGCAGGGACTCAGCCCCAGCATTTT.